The entry below gives a single T cell receptor (beta chain) sequence along with its context. This clonotype has at least ten counts. The antigen it binds to is not known. Base qualities are missing; no much larger clone stands one base away. Sequencing relied on an Illumina HiSeq 2500. Quantitative 5'-RACE with molecular barcodes was the method used to prepare the TCR beta libraries. On the authors' methods: A new computational method, built on a probabilistic model of VDJ rearrangement, was used to identify disease-linked TCR variants. In-frame beta chains were kept once TCRdb had trimmed the public reads at Q25 with fastp and called clones with MiXCR. Each entry merges the rows of one CDR3 protein and shows their most common DNA and genes. TCRdb, rather than the study authors, made the V and J calls. Across this sample there are just under 550,000 distinct CDR3 sequences, with 9.5% to 15% seen only once. The ten top clones hold almost 7% of the sample.

The CDR3 holds 14 amino acids from the cysteine to the phenylalanine. Only the CDR3 portion is preserved as DNA: 42 bases, with reading frame beginning at the first base. CDR1 and CDR2 are read off the germline V gene (reference sequence) as DFQATT and SNEGSKA. V is pared back by 7 bases and J by 3 bases, with 17 bases lying between the germline termini. The sample belongs to a study of CD8 T cells in ankylosing spondylitis (TCRdb year 2017). Regarding the study in general: T cell receptor beta repertoires were profiled in healthy donors and ankylosing spondylitis patients so that disease-linked TCR variants could be found. Samples of peripheral blood were taken, and for ankylosing spondylitis patients, synovial fluid was collected as well. The whole study cohort included under 140 healthy donors and 20 to 25 ankylosing spondylitis patients. The paper as a whole reports these results and caveats: A TCR beta motif of fewer than 10 highly homologous amino acid variants appeared characteristic of blood from ankylosing spondylitis patients. According to the report, matched synovial fluid samples from ankylosing spondylitis patients were significantly enriched for the disease-linked clones. Some motif variants had previously been reported in the synovial fluid and blood of reactive arthritis patients, which suggests shared mechanisms of disease initiation. In peripheral blood, the disease-linked clones were found at relatively low frequencies and had a CD8+ phenotype.

The rearranged segments are TRBV20-1 and TRBJ2-3; the best D guess is TRBD1, with 7 bases matching. Sequenced sample: blood, either unsorted or a sorted T cell fraction (not recorded which). This clonotype was obtained from a male donor with ankylosing spondylitis. CDR3 region: CSVEGAFGTDTQYF. The DNA sequence is TGCAGTGTGGAGGGGGCCTTTGGGACAGATACGCAGTATTTT.